This T cell receptor (beta chain) was recorded in a study of vaccination effects on CD4 cells after COVID-19. Regarding the study as a whole: Late in the post-vaccination period, infection-induced and vaccine-induced clones underwent marked clonal contraction.

Sequencing used immunoSEQ multiplex PCR; TCRdb keeps in-frame clones, though not all of them. The sample contains roughly 30,000 clones, around 80% of which appear only once. With respect to this clone: What it recognizes is unknown.

Peptide-pool stimulation followed by sequencing identified expanded antigen-specific CD4+ clonotypes in the ViraFEST assay. Researchers isolated CD4+ T cells once less than 13 days of culture had elapsed. In the vaccine recipients, nucleocapsid antibodies were negative and there was no prior SARS-CoV-2 infection. Supplemented with about 9.9 IU/ml IL-2 and 8 to 10 ug/ml peptides, approximately 2 million PBMC per well were kept in culture. CDR1 and CDR2 from the germline V gene are LNHDA and SQIVND (reference sequence). V lost 6 bases to trimming and J lost 4 bases, with 19 bases between them. The CDR3 runs 16 residues.

The sample was CD4+ T cells from PBMCs cultured with SARS-CoV-2 spike peptides, taken before COVID-19 vaccination. This clonotype originated in a human donor who received a COVID-19 vaccine. The V and J genes are TRBV19 and TRBJ1-5; tentative D call: TRBD1 (6 bases). The CDR3 protein is CASSRREQGLNQPQHF. In nucleotides, the CDR3 is TGTGCCAGTAGCCGAAGGGAGCAGGGGTTGAATCAGCCCCAGCATTTT.